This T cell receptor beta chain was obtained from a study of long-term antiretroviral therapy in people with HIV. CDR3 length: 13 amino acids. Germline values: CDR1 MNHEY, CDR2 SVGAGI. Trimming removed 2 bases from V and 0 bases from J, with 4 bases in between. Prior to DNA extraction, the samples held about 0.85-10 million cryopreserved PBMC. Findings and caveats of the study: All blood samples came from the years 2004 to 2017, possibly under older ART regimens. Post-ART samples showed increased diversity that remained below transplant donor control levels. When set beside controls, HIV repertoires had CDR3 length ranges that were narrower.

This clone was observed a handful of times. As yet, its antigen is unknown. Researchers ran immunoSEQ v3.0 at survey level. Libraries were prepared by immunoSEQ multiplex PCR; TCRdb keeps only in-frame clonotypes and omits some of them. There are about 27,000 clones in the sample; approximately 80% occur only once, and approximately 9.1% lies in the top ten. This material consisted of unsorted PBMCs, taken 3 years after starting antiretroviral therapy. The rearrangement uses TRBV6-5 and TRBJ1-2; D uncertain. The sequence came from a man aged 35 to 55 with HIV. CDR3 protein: CASSYGPNYGYTF. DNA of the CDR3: TGTGCCAGCAGTTACGGTCCTAACTATGGCTACACCTTC.